A single sample is the source of the 15 T cell receptor beta chains below, sequenced in a study of blood T cell repertoires in COVID-19. Method: immunoSEQ multiplex PCR; TCRdb's copy keeps in-frame clones and lacks some. The table records some 150,000 clones, more than 85% of them present only once. Sequenced material: peripheral blood. These receptors were obtained from a human donor in a cohort sampled during active COVID-19.

The rearrangement joins TRBV3-1 (or the pseudogene TRBV3-2) to TRBJ1-2; possible D gene TRBD1, 5 bases. CDR3 size: 14 residues. Germline lookup yields CDR1 LGHDT and CDR2 YNNKEL (reference sequence). The V end lost 0 bases, the J end lost 8 bases, and 13 bases lay between the germline ends. The CDR3: CASSQDRQGRGYTF. CDR3 DNA: TGTGCCAGCAGCCAAGATCGGCAGGGTAGGGGCTACACCTTC.

This clone has only one observation. This rearrangement joins TRBV5-4 to TRBJ1-6; D may be TRBD1 (6 bases). CDR3 length: 15 residues. Germline V gene lookup returns CDR1 SGHNT and CDR2 YYREEE (reference sequence). V was cut by 1 base and J by 5 bases, with 10 bases left in between. CDR3 region: CASSLTGYDNSPLHF. As DNA, the CDR3 is TGTGCCAGCAGCTTGACAGGGTATGATAATTCACCCCTCCACTTT.

J is TRBJ2-5 and V is TRBV5-4; D not resolved. Germline V CDR1 and CDR2: SGHNT, YYREEE (reference sequence). The CDR3 covers 15 residues. Trimming stripped 0 bases from V and 5 bases from J, with 14 bases between. Here the CDR3 reads CASSLEAHEAETQYF. The CDR3 DNA is TGTGCCAGCAGCTTGGAAGCCCATGAGGCGGAGACCCAGTACTTC.

V is TRBV5-1 and J is TRBJ2-7, with D unclear. The V end lost 0 bases, the J end lost 1 base, and 5 bases lay between the germline ends. Germline CDR1 is SGHRS and CDR2 is YFSETQ. CDR3 length: 13 residues. The CDR3 protein is CASSLGQSYEQYF. In nucleotides, the CDR3 is TGCGCCAGCAGCTTGGGGCAGTCCTACGAGCAGTACTTC.

The chain recombines TRBV11-2 with TRBJ2-7; 8 nucleotides agree with TRBD2. Trimming removed 5 bases from V and 4 bases from J; junction bases left unmatched: 7. Germline V lookup: CDR1 SGHAT, CDR2 FQNNGV. CDR3 size: 14 residues. The CDR3 coding sequence is TGTGCCAGCAGCCGAGGGGCGGGGGGATACGAGCAGTACTTC. Protein product: CASSRGAGGYEQYF.

Here the CDR3 reads CASSAQGSSGNTIYF. In nucleotides, the CDR3 is TGTGCCAGCAGCGCTCAGGGGAGCTCTGGAAACACCATATATTTT. The V call is TRBV9, the J call TRBJ1-3; possibly TRBD1 for D (6 bases). The CDR3 is made up of 15 amino acids. The germline CDR1 and CDR2 sequences are SGDLS and YYNGEE. Trimming stripped 3 bases from V and 0 bases from J, with 10 bases between.

The chain has TRBV28 and TRBJ2-7; TRBD1 aligns across 9 bases. The V gene end was trimmed by 6 bases and the J gene end by 8 bases; junction bases not matched to a gene: 8. Germline V gives CDR1 MDHEN, CDR2 SYDVKM. This CDR3 has 13 residues. The CDR3 sequence is CASRRGQGKQQYF. In DNA, the CDR3 is TGTGCCAGCAGGCGGGGACAGGGAAAGCAGCAGTACTTC.

The sample holds one count of this clone. The chain carries TRBV19 and TRBJ1-1, with 8 bases aligning to TRBD1. The germline V gene encodes CDR1 LNHDA and CDR2 SQIVND (reference sequence). The length of the CDR3 is 13 residues. The junction had 9 bases not matched to a gene; V was cut back by 4 bases and J by 11 bases. CDR3 region: CASSTTGGVDAFF. The CDR3, as DNA: TGTGCCAGTAGTACTACAGGGGGGGTTGACGCTTTCTTT.

This clone was observed a single time. V and J are TRBV19 and TRBJ2-1; 7 bases line up with TRBD1. V was pared by 1 base and J by 6 bases, with 12 bases of the junction left unmatched. There are 17 residues in the CDR3. CDR1 is LNHDA and CDR2 is SQIVND in the germline V gene (reference sequence). The CDR3 region is CASSIAADRLGVNEQFF. In DNA form, the CDR3 reads TGTGCCAGTAGTATAGCCGCGGACAGGTTGGGCGTCAATGAGCAGTTCTTC. Drawing the rest from reference TRBV19 and TRBJ2-1, the complete variable domain is DGGITQSPKYLFRKEGQNVTLSCEQNLNHDAMYWYRQDPGQGLRLIYYSQIVNDFQKGDIAEGYSVSREKKESFPLTVTSAQKNPTAFYLCASSIAADRLGVNEQFFGPGTRLTVL.

CDR3 sequence: CASSFDSVQETQYF. CDR3 DNA: TGTGCCAGCAGTTTCGACTCGGTACAAGAGACCCAGTACTTC. The chain recombines TRBV27 with TRBJ2-5; no clear D gene. The CDR3 is 14 residues long. Per the germline V gene, CDR1 is MNHEY and CDR2 is SMNVEV (reference sequence). The V end lost 3 bases, the J end lost 2 bases, and 10 bases lay between the germline ends.

The chain is built from TRBV29-1 and TRBJ2-2, with D tentatively TRBD2 (5 bases). The germline gives CDR1 SQVTM, CDR2 ANQGSEA. Trimming took off 5 bases at V and 0 bases at J, with 16 bases between the two ends. This CDR3 has 16 amino acids. CDR3 sequence (DNA): TGCAGCGTTAGCGGTTCACAGCCAACGAACACCGGGGAGCTGTTTTTT. Protein: CSVSGSQPTNTGELFF.

This rearrangement joins TRBV4-2 to TRBJ2-5; 10 bases match TRBD2. V was pared by 1 base and J by 0 bases, with 8 bases of the junction left unmatched. Germline CDR1 is LGHNA and CDR2 is YNFKEQ. The CDR3 totals 18 residues. In DNA form, the CDR3 reads TGTGCCAGCAGCCAAGCGGGGGGTAGCGGGGGGTACCAAGAGACCCAGTACTTC. Its translation is CASSQAGGSGGYQETQYF.

The chain links TRBV28 to TRBJ1-2; D perhaps matches TRBD1 (5 bases). Per germline, CDR1 MDHEN and CDR2 SYDVKM. The CDR3 is 13 amino acids. V was trimmed by 7 bases and J by 5 bases, leaving 14 bases between them. CDR3 protein: CASTTPPGYGYTF. The CDR3, as DNA: TGTGCCAGCACCACACCTCCAGGGTATGGCTACACCTTC.

In this sample, this clone turned up a few times. The V call is TRBV7-9, the J call TRBJ2-7; weak D call: TRBD2 (7 bases). Trimming took off 5 bases at V and 4 bases at J, with 18 bases between the two ends. The CDR3 spans 15 residues. Germline CDR1 reads SEHNR; CDR2 reads FQNEAQ (reference sequence). CDR3 nucleotides: TGTGCCAGCAGCCACTCGTCGGGGGGCTCGTACGAGCAGTACTTC. This codes for CASSHSSGGSYEQYF.

CDR3 nucleotide sequence: TGTGCCATCAGTGAGGACAGCCAAGAGACCCAGTACTTC. Its protein is CAISEDSQETQYF. The chain uses TRBV10-3 and TRBJ2-5, with D tentatively TRBD1 (5 bases). The ends were cut back, 2 bases at V and 1 base at J, with 5 bases in the middle. There are 13 residues in the CDR3. Germline V gene lookup returns CDR1 ENHRY and CDR2 SYGVKD.